By share, the clone carrying this TCR beta chain ranks as medium-sized. The template was genomic DNA from peripheral blood, not RNA. TRB rearrangements spanning V, D and J were amplified using mixed TRB-A/B primers. One entry per CDR3 protein, called by TCRdb with MiXCR from the multiplex PCR reads. The sample has some 1,300 distinct CDR3 sequences; about 46% are singletons. These data are taken from a study of T cell repertoires in aging, cancer and after chemotherapy. Study overall: Approximately 9 million TCR reads made up the full dataset.

Sequences were obtained from blood. The clonotype was recovered from a human donor with a blood cancer.

CDR3 nucleotides: TGTGCCAGCAGTTTATTTGGGGGGTTCATTCAGTACTTC. As protein: CASSLFGGFIQYF. The gene calls are TRBV27 and TRBJ2-4; D is perhaps TRBD2 (6 bases). Per the germline V gene, CDR1 is MNHEY and CDR2 is SMNVEV (reference sequence). The length of the CDR3 is 13 residues. Trimming cost V 1 base and J 9 bases, with 10 bases left between them.